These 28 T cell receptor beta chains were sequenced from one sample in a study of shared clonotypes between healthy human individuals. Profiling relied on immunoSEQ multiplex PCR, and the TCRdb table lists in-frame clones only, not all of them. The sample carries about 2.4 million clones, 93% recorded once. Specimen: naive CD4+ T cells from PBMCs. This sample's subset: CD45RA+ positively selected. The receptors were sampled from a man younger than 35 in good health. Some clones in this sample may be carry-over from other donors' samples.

The CDR3 DNA reads TGTGCCAGCAGTCGCGCCGGGGTAGCGGGAGGCGAGCAGTACTTC. Translation: CASSRAGVAGGEQYF. The V and J genes are TRBV6-5 and TRBJ2-7; 10 nucleotides line up with TRBD2. CDR1 is MNHEY, CDR2 SVGAGI, per germline. Trimming at V came to 5 bases and at J to 6 bases, leaving 10 bases not matched to a gene. This CDR3 has 15 amino acids.

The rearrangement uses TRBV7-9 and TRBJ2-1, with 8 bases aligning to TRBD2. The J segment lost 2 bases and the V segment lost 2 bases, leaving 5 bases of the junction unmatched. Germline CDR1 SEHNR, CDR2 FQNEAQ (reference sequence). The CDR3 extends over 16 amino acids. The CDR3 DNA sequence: TGTGCCAGCAGCTTATCGGGCGGGGGGACCTACAATGAGCAGTTCTTC. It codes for CASSLSGGGTYNEQFF. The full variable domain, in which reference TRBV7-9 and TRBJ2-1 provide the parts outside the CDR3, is DTGVSQNPRHKITKRGQNVTFRCDPISEHNRLYWYRQTLGQGPEFLTYFQNEAQLEKSRLLSDRFSAERPKGSFSTLEIQRTEQGDSAMYLCASSLSGGGTYNEQFFGPGTRLTVL.

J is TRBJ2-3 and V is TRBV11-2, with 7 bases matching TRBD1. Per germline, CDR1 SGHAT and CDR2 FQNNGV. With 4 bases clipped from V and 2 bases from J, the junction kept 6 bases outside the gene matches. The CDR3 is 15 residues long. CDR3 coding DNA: TGTGCCAGCAGCTCGGGACAGAGATTCACAGATACGCAGTATTTT. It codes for CASSSGQRFTDTQYF.

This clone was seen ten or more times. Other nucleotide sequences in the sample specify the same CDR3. As DNA, the CDR3 is TGCGCCAGCAGCTTGGTGGTGAACACTGAAGCTTTCTTT. Its protein product is CASSLVVNTEAFF. The chain links TRBV5-1 to TRBJ1-1, with D unresolved. CDR3 length equals 13 residues. Germline V gives CDR1 SGHRS, CDR2 YFSETQ. V lost 0 bases and J lost 0, with 3 bases in between.

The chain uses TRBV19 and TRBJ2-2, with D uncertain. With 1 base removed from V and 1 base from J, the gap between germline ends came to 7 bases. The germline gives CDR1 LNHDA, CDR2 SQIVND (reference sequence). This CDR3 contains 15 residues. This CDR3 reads CASSIGRLNTGELFF. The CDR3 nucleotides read TGTGCCAGTAGTATAGGCCGGCTGAACACCGGGGAGCTGTTTTTT.

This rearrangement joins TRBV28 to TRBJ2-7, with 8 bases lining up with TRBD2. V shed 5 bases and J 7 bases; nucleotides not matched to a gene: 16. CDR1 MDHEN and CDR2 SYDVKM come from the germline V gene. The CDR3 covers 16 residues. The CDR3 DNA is TGTGCCAGCAGTCCCCCGAGCGGGAGCCACCAAGTGGAGCAGTACTTC. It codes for CASSPPSGSHQVEQYF.

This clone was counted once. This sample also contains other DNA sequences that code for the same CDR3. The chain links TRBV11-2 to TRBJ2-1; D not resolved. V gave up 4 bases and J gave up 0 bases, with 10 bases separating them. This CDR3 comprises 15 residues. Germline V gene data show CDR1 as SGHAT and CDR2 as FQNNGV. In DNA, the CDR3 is TGTGCCAGCAGCTCCGCCGGTATCTCCTACAATGAGCAGTTCTTC. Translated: CASSSAGISYNEQFF. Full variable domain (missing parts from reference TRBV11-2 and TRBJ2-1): EAGVAQSPRYKIIEKRQSVAFWCNPISGHATLYWYQQILGQGPKLLIQFQNNGVVDDSQLPKDRFSAERLKGVDSTLKIQPAKLEDSAVYLCASSSAGISYNEQFFGPGTRLTVL.

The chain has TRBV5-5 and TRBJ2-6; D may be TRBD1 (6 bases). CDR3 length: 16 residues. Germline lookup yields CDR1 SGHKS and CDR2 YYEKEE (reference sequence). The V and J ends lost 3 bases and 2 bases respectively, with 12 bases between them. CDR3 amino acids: CASSWDTRTGANVLTF. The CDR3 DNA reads TGTGCCAGCAGCTGGGACACCCGAACTGGGGCCAACGTCCTGACTTTC.

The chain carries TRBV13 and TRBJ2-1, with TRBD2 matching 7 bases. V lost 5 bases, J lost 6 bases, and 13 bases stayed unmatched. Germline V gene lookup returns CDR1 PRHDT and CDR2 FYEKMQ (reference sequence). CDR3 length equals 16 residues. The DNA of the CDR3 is TGTGCCAGCAGCGCCCCAAGGGGCGGGAGTCTCAATGAGCAGTTCTTC. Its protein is CASSAPRGGSLNEQFF.

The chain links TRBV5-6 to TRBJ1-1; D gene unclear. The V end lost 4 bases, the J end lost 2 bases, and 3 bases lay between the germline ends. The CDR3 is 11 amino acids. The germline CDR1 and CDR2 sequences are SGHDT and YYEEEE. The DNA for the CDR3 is TGTGCCAGCAGCGTTAACACTGAAGCTTTCTTT. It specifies CASSVNTEAFF.

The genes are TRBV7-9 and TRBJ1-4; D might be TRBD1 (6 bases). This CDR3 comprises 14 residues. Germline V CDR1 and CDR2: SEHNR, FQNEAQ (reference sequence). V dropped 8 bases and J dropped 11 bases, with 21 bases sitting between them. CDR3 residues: CASAETGGMRKLFF. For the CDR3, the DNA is TGTGCCAGCGCTGAGACAGGAGGAATGAGGAAACTGTTTTTT. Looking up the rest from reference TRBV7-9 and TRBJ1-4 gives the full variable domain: DTGVSQNPRHKITKRGQNVTFRCDPISEHNRLYWYRQTLGQGPEFLTYFQNEAQLEKSRLLSDRFSAERPKGSFSTLEIQRTEQGDSAMYLCASAETGGMRKLFFGSGTQLSVL.

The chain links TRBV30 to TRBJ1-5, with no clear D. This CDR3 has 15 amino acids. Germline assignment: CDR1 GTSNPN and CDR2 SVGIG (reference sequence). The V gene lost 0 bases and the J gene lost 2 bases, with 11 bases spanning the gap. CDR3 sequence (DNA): TGTGCCTGGAGTGTTTGGGGTTTAGGCAATCAGCCCCAGCATTTT. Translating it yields CAWSVWGLGNQPQHF.

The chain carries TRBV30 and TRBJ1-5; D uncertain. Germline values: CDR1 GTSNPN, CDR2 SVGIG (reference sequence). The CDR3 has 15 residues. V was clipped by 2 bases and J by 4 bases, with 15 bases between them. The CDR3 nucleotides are TGTGCCTGGAGTCTACCTTTAGTCGGGAATCAGCCCCAGCATTTT. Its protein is CAWSLPLVGNQPQHF.

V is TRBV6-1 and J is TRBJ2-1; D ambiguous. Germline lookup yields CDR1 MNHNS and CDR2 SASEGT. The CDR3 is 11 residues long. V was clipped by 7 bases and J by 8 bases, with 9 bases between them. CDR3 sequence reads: CASTIWDEQFF. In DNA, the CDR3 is TGTGCCAGCACCATTTGGGATGAGCAGTTCTTC.

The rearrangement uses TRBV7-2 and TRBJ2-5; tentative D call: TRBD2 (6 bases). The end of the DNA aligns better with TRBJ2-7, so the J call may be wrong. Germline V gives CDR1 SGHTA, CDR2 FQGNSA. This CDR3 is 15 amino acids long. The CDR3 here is CASSYQRASSYEQYF. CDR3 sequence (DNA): TGTGCCAGCAGTTACCAGCGGGCTAGCTCCTACGAGCAGTACTTC.

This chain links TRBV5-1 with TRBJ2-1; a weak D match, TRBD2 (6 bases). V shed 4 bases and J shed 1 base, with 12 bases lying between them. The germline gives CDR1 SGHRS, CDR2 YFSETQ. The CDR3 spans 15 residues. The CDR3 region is CASSGISGSYNEQFF. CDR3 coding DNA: TGCGCCAGCAGCGGGATTAGCGGATCCTACAATGAGCAGTTCTTC.

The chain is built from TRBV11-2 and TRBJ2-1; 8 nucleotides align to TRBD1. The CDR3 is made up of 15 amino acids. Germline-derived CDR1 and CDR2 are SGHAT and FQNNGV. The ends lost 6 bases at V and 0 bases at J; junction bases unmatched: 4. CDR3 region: CASRTGQGSYNEQFF. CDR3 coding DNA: TGTGCCAGCAGAACCGGACAGGGCTCCTACAATGAGCAGTTCTTC. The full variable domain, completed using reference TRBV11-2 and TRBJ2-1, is EAGVAQSPRYKIIEKRQSVAFWCNPISGHATLYWYQQILGQGPKLLIQFQNNGVVDDSQLPKDRFSAERLKGVDSTLKIQPAKLEDSAVYLCASRTGQGSYNEQFFGPGTRLTVL.

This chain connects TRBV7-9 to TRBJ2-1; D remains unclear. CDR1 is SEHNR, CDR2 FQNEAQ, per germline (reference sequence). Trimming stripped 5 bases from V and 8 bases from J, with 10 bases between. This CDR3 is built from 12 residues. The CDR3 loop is CASSPEPHEQFF. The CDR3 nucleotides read TGTGCCAGCAGCCCAGAGCCCCATGAGCAGTTCTTC.

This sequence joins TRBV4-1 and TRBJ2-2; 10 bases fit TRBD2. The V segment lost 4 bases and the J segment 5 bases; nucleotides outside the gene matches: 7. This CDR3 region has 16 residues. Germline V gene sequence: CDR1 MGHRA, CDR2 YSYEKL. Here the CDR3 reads CASSLLPTSGTGELFF. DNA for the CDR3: TGCGCCAGCAGCCTTCTGCCGACTAGCGGGACCGGGGAGCTGTTTTTT.

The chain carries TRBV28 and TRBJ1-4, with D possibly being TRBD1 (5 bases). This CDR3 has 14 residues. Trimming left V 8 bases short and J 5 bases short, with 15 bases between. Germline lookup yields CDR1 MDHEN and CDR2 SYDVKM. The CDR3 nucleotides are TGTGCCAGCCGGAACCAGGGATTCAATGAAAAACTGTTTTTT. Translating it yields CASRNQGFNEKLFF. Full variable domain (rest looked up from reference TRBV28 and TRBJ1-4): DVKVTQSSRYLVKRTGEKVFLECVQDMDHENMFWYRQDPGLGLRLIYFSYDVKMKEKGDIPEGYSVSREKKERFSLILESASTNQTSMYLCASRNQGFNEKLFFGSGTQLSVL.

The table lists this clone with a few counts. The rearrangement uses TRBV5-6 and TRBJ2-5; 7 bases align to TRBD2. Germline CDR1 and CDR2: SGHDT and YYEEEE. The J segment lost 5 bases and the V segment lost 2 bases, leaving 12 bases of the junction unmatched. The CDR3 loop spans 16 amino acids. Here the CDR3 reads CASSFYRGLDGETQYF. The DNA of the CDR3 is TGTGCCAGCAGCTTTTACCGTGGACTAGATGGGGAGACCCAGTACTTC.

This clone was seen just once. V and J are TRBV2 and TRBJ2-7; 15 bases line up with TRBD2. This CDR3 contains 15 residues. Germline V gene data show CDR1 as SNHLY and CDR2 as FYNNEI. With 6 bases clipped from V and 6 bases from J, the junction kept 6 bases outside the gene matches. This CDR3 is CASSWTSGRAREQYF. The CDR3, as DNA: TGTGCCAGCAGCTGGACTAGCGGGAGGGCCCGCGAGCAGTACTTC.

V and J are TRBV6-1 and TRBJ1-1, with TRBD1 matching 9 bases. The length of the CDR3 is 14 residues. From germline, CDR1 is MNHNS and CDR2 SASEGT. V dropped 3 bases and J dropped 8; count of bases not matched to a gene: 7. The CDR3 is CASSDGTGRTEAFF. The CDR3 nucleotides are TGTGCCAGCAGTGACGGGACAGGGAGGACCGAAGCTTTCTTT.

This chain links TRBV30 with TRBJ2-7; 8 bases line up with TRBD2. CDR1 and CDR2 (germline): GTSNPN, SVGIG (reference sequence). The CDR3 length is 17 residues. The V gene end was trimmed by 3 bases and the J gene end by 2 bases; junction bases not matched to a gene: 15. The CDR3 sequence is CAWRGYGASGPPYEQYF. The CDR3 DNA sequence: TGTGCCTGGAGGGGGTATGGGGCTAGCGGGCCGCCCTACGAGCAGTACTTC.

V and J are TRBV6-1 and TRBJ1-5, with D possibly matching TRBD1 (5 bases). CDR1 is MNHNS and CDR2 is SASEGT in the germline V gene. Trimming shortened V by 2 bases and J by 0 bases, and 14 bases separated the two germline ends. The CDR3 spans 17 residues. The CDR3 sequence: CASSERRVGGSNQPQHF. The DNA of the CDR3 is TGTGCCAGCAGTGAACGCAGGGTGGGGGGTAGCAATCAGCCCCAGCATTTT.

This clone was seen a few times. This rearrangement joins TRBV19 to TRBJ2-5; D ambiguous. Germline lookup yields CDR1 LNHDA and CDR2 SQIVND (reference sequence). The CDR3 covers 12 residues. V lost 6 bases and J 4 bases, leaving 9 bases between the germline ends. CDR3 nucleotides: TGTGCCAGTAGAGACTCCTCAGAGACCCAGTACTTC. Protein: CASRDSSETQYF.

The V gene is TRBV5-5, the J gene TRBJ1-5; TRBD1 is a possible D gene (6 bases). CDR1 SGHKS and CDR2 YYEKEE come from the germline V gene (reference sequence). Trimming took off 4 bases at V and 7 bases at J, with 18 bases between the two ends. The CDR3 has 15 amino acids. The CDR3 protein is CASSPLTTGGQPQHF. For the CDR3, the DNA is TGTGCCAGCAGCCCTCTAACGACAGGTGGCCAGCCCCAGCATTTT.

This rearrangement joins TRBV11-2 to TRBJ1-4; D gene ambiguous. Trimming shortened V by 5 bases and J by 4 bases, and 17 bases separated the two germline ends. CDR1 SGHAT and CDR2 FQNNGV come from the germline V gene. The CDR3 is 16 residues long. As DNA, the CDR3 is TGTGCCAGCAGCATTACGCGGGTGCGATTTAATGAAAAACTGTTTTTT. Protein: CASSITRVRFNEKLFF.